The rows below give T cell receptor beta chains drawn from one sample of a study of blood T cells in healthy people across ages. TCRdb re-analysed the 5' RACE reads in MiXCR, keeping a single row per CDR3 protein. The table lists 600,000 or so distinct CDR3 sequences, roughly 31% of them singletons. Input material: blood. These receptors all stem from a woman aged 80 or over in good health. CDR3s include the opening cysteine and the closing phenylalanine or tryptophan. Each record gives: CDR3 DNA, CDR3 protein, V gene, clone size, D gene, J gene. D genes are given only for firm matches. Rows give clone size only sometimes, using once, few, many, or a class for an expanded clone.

cdr3_nt: TGTGCCAGCAGTGACACTATATACAATGAGCAGTTCTTC
cdr3_aa: CASSDTIYNEQFF
v_call: TRBV2
clone_size: few
d_call: NA
j_call: TRBJ2-1

cdr3_nt: TGTGCCAGCAGCCCATCGACAGGGACGAACACTGAAGCTTTCTTT
cdr3_aa: CASSPSTGTNTEAFF
v_call: TRBV3-1
clone_size: NA
d_call: TRBD1
j_call: TRBJ1-1

cdr3_nt: TGCAGTGCCCGCCCAGGGGCTGCCTACGAGCAGTACTTC
cdr3_aa: CSARPGAAYEQYF
v_call: TRBV20-1
clone_size: many
d_call: NA
j_call: TRBJ2-7

cdr3_nt: TGTGCCTGGAAAGGGAGAGGGGACTATGGCTACACCTTC
cdr3_aa: CAWKGRGDYGYTF
v_call: TRBV30
clone_size: NA
d_call: NA
j_call: TRBJ1-2

cdr3_nt: TGTGCCAGCAGCATTGGACGAGTACAAGATACGCAGTATTTT
cdr3_aa: CASSIGRVQDTQYF
v_call: TRBV5-5
clone_size: many
d_call: NA
j_call: TRBJ2-3

cdr3_nt: TGTGCCAGCATCTCATTGTTTATAGGGGAAGGCGGGGAGCTGTTTTTT
cdr3_aa: CASISLFIGEGGELFF
v_call: TRBV12-3/TRBV12-4
clone_size: NA
d_call: NA
j_call: TRBJ2-2

cdr3_nt: TGTGCCAGCAGTGAAGTGGCGGGCACGTCGACGGCCGGGGAGCTGTTTTTT
cdr3_aa: CASSEVAGTSTAGELFF
v_call: TRBV2
clone_size: NA
d_call: NA
j_call: TRBJ2-2

cdr3_nt: TGTGCCAGCAGGCGGGGGGTTGGAACAGATACGCAGTATTTT
cdr3_aa: CASRRGVGTDTQYF
v_call: TRBV6-2/TRBV6-3
clone_size: many
d_call: TRBD2
j_call: TRBJ2-3

cdr3_nt: TGTGCCAGCAGATCTTACAGGGGGCCTAATCAGCCCCAGCATTTT
cdr3_aa: CASRSYRGPNQPQHF
v_call: TRBV28
clone_size: NA
d_call: TRBD1
j_call: TRBJ1-5

cdr3_nt: TGTGCCAGCAGCTCCCTGACAGGGGGAGAGGCAGATACGCAGTATTTT
cdr3_aa: CASSSLTGGEADTQYF
v_call: TRBV7-3
clone_size: many
d_call: TRBD1
j_call: TRBJ2-3

cdr3_nt: TGTGCCAGCAGTTCCCCTCGACAGGGGTACACTGAAGCTTTCTTT
cdr3_aa: CASSSPRQGYTEAFF
v_call: TRBV6-6
clone_size: many
d_call: TRBD1
j_call: TRBJ1-1

cdr3_nt: TGTGCCAGCAGCATTAGAAGGGGGACTGAAGCTTTCTTT
cdr3_aa: CASSIRRGTEAFF
v_call: TRBV3-1
clone_size: few
d_call: NA
j_call: TRBJ1-1

cdr3_nt: TGCGCCAGCAGCGCAACCGCAGGGGGCGCGGGCACTGAAGCTTTCTTT
cdr3_aa: CASSATAGGAGTEAFF
v_call: TRBV5-1
clone_size: few
d_call: TRBD1
j_call: TRBJ1-1

cdr3_nt: TGTGCCAGCAGTTACAGGCCTAGCGAGGCAGATACGCAGTATTTT
cdr3_aa: CASSYRPSEADTQYF
v_call: TRBV6-2/TRBV6-3
clone_size: many
d_call: NA
j_call: TRBJ2-3

cdr3_nt: TGTGCCAGCAGTTTAACCGGGAGCCTCTACAATGAGCAGTTCTTC
cdr3_aa: CASSLTGSLYNEQFF
v_call: TRBV12-3/TRBV12-4
clone_size: NA
d_call: NA
j_call: TRBJ2-1

cdr3_nt: TGTGCCAGCACCTCGGAGGGGGGTGGCAATCAGCCCCAGCATTTT
cdr3_aa: CASTSEGGGNQPQHF
v_call: TRBV6-2/TRBV6-3
clone_size: few
d_call: NA
j_call: TRBJ1-5

cdr3_nt: TGTGCCAGCAGCGTAGGGGGGAGTAATGAAAAACTGTTTTTT
cdr3_aa: CASSVGGSNEKLFF
v_call: TRBV9
clone_size: few
d_call: NA
j_call: TRBJ1-4

cdr3_nt: TGCAGTGCTAGACTAGCGGACAATGAGCAGTTCTTC
cdr3_aa: CSARLADNEQFF
v_call: TRBV20-1
clone_size: few
d_call: TRBD2
j_call: TRBJ2-1

cdr3_nt: TGTGCCAGCAGCTTGACTAGCGGGGGGCCCTGGGCCCAGTACTTC
cdr3_aa: CASSLTSGGPWAQYF
v_call: TRBV7-2
clone_size: NA
d_call: TRBD2
j_call: TRBJ2-5

cdr3_nt: TGCGCCAGCAGCCAAATGGGGACTTTCAGGGACTATGGCTACACCTTC
cdr3_aa: CASSQMGTFRDYGYTF
v_call: TRBV4-1
clone_size: many
d_call: NA
j_call: TRBJ1-2

cdr3_nt: TGCAGTGCTACCTCCGGGACGAGGGCTTATGATGAGCAGTTCTTC
cdr3_aa: CSATSGTRAYDEQFF
v_call: TRBV20-1
clone_size: many
d_call: NA
j_call: TRBJ2-1

cdr3_nt: TGTGCCAGCAGACCAACATTGACGAAAGAGACCCAGTACTTC
cdr3_aa: CASRPTLTKETQYF
v_call: TRBV12-3/TRBV12-4
clone_size: NA
d_call: NA
j_call: TRBJ2-5

cdr3_nt: TGCAGTGCTAAAACTAGCGGGCCAACAGATACGCAGTATTTT
cdr3_aa: CSAKTSGPTDTQYF
v_call: TRBV20-1
clone_size: NA
d_call: TRBD2
j_call: TRBJ2-3

cdr3_nt: TGTGCCAGCTCGGGACACACGAACACCGGGGAGCTGTTTTTT
cdr3_aa: CASSGHTNTGELFF
v_call: TRBV6-5
clone_size: once
d_call: NA
j_call: TRBJ2-2

cdr3_nt: TGTGCCAGCAGTGTGGACAGAGTTGAAGCTTTCTTT
cdr3_aa: CASSVDRVEAFF
v_call: TRBV6-6
clone_size: many
d_call: NA
j_call: TRBJ1-1

cdr3_nt: TGCGCCAGCAGCCAAGTTCCGGGGGCCGGGGAGCTGTTTTTT
cdr3_aa: CASSQVPGAGELFF
v_call: TRBV4-1
clone_size: many
d_call: NA
j_call: TRBJ2-2

cdr3_nt: TGTGCCAGCAGCTTAGGGTCTGATCTCTATGGCTACACCTTC
cdr3_aa: CASSLGSDLYGYTF
v_call: TRBV7-9
clone_size: many
d_call: NA
j_call: TRBJ1-2

cdr3_nt: TGCAGCGTTAAGGGCCTCGGATCCTCCTACGAGCAGTACTTC
cdr3_aa: CSVKGLGSSYEQYF
v_call: TRBV29-1
clone_size: NA
d_call: NA
j_call: TRBJ2-7

cdr3_nt: TGCGCCAGCAGCCAAGATCAACAGAATAACTATGGCTACACCTTC
cdr3_aa: CASSQDQQNNYGYTF
v_call: TRBV4-3
clone_size: many
d_call: NA
j_call: TRBJ1-2

cdr3_nt: TGTGCCAGTAGTAAGGCCGCTACCTACGAGCAGTACTTC
cdr3_aa: CASSKAATYEQYF
v_call: TRBV19
clone_size: few
d_call: NA
j_call: TRBJ2-7

cdr3_nt: TGTGCCTCCCTCTCTGGGACAGGCCCTGATTTGGAGCAGTACTTC
cdr3_aa: CASLSGTGPDLEQYF
v_call: TRBV10-3
clone_size: many
d_call: TRBD1
j_call: TRBJ2-7

cdr3_nt: TGTGCCAGCAGTGACCCGGGTTCCTACAATGAGCAGTTCTTC
cdr3_aa: CASSDPGSYNEQFF
v_call: TRBV5-5
clone_size: many
d_call: NA
j_call: TRBJ2-1

cdr3_nt: TGTGCCAGCAGTTACTCCTATAGGGCAGAGCAAGAGACCCAGTACTTC
cdr3_aa: CASSYSYRAEQETQYF
v_call: TRBV6-5
clone_size: once
d_call: NA
j_call: TRBJ2-5

cdr3_nt: TGCGCCAGCAGCTGGATGGGTACTGTCACAGATACGCAGTATTTT
cdr3_aa: CASSWMGTVTDTQYF
v_call: TRBV5-1
clone_size: many
d_call: NA
j_call: TRBJ2-3

cdr3_nt: TGTGCCAGTAGTACCAACCCAGGGGGCGCCCCTAATGAGCAGTTCTTC
cdr3_aa: CASSTNPGGAPNEQFF
v_call: TRBV19
clone_size: NA
d_call: TRBD1
j_call: TRBJ2-1

cdr3_nt: TGTGCCAGCAAGCCGGGACAGGGGCGTTACGAGCAGTACTTC
cdr3_aa: CASKPGQGRYEQYF
v_call: TRBV7-9
clone_size: NA
d_call: TRBD1
j_call: TRBJ2-7

cdr3_nt: TGTGCCAGCAGCAGAGCGGGGGGTACGCACAATGAGCAGTTCTTC
cdr3_aa: CASSRAGGTHNEQFF
v_call: TRBV27
clone_size: many
d_call: TRBD2
j_call: TRBJ2-1

cdr3_nt: TGTGCCAGCAGCTTAGATGACCGTGGGGGGGCATATACGCAGTATTTT
cdr3_aa: CASSLDDRGGAYTQYF
v_call: TRBV11-2
clone_size: many
d_call: NA
j_call: TRBJ2-3

cdr3_nt: TGTGCCAGCACCCTGACTAGCGGGGGGGCAATTATCGACAATGAGCAGTTCTTC
cdr3_aa: CASTLTSGGAIIDNEQFF
v_call: TRBV6-1
clone_size: many
d_call: TRBD2
j_call: TRBJ2-1

cdr3_nt: TGTGCCAGCAGTCCCGGACAAAGCCAGTACGAGCAGTACTTC
cdr3_aa: CASSPGQSQYEQYF
v_call: TRBV27
clone_size: NA
d_call: NA
j_call: TRBJ2-7

cdr3_nt: TGTGCCAGCAGGGGACTGCAAGAGACCCAGTACTTC
cdr3_aa: CASRGLQETQYF
v_call: TRBV5-8
clone_size: many
d_call: NA
j_call: TRBJ2-5

cdr3_nt: TGTGCCACCAGTGACCCGATAGCGGGGGTACACACAGATACGCAGTATTTT
cdr3_aa: CATSDPIAGVHTDTQYF
v_call: TRBV24-1
clone_size: many
d_call: TRBD2
j_call: TRBJ2-3

cdr3_nt: TGTGCCAGCTCACCGGAACAGGGCACTGAAGCTTTCTTT
cdr3_aa: CASSPEQGTEAFF
v_call: TRBV18
clone_size: many
d_call: NA
j_call: TRBJ1-1